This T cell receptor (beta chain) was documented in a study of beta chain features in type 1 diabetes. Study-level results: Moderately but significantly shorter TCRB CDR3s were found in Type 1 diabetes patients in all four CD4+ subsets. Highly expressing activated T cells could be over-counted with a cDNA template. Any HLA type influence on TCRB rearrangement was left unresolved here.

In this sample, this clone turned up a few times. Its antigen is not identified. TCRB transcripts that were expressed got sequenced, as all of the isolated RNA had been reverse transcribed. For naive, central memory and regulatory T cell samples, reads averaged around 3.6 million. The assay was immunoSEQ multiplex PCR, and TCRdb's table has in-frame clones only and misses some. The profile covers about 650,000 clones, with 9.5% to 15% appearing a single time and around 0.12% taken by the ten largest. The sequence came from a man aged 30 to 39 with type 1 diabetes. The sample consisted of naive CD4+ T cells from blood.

CDR3 nucleotides: TGCGCCAGCAGCTTGGGTCCGAGTGGAAACACCATATATTTT. Translation: CASSLGPSGNTIYF. V and J are TRBV5-1 and TRBJ1-3; no reliable D call. The CDR3 is 14 amino acids. Germline V CDR1 and CDR2: SGHRS, YFSETQ. V lost 0 bases and J 3 bases, leaving 7 bases between the germline ends.